These 29 T cell receptor beta chains were all obtained from the same sample, sequenced in a study of graft-versus-host responses after intestinal transplantation. Sequencing was performed with immunoSEQ multiplex PCR; in TCRdb, only in-frame clones are kept and a portion is missing. The table includes about 35,000 clones, around 95% detected once. Specimen: PBMCs, collected 16 days after intestinal transplant. The receptors were sampled from a human patient who received an intestinal transplant, so some T cells may come from the graft donor.

The DNA of the CDR3 is TGTGCCAGCAGTTTAGGGGGGGATGGCTACACCTTC. Amino acids: CASSLGGDGYTF. This chain links TRBV28 with TRBJ1-2; tentative D call: TRBD1 (5 bases). This CDR3 has 12 amino acids. Trimming removed 2 bases from V and 6 bases from J, with 7 bases in between. Looked up from germline, CDR1 is MDHEN and CDR2 is SYDVKM.

The rearrangement joins TRBV19 to TRBJ1-1; TRBD1 aligns across 12 bases. Per germline, CDR1 LNHDA and CDR2 SQIVND (reference sequence). The CDR3 runs to 14 residues. Germline trimming cut 3 bases from V and 10 bases from J; bases unmatched to any gene: 6. CDR3 amino acids: CASSIPGTGGRAFF. The CDR3 nucleotides are TGTGCCAGTAGTATCCCCGGGACAGGGGGCCGAGCTTTCTTT.

This chain connects TRBV4-1 to TRBJ2-7; TRBD2 matches at 12 bases. Germline CDR1 MGHRA, CDR2 YSYEKL. V lost 4 bases and J lost 2; bases outside the gene matches: 6. This CDR3 region has 16 residues. The CDR3 DNA sequence: TGCGCCAGCAGCCTCTTTGGGACTAGCGGGCCCTACGAGCAGTACTTC. Its protein product is CASSLFGTSGPYEQYF.

V and J are TRBV29-1 and TRBJ2-1; tentatively, D is TRBD2 (6 bases). V shed 3 bases and J shed 10 bases, with 10 bases lying between them. The CDR3 extends over 11 amino acids. CDR1 and CDR2 from the germline V gene are SQVTM and ANQGSEA. CDR3 amino acids: CSVDPLAEQFF. In DNA, the CDR3 is TGCAGCGTTGATCCTCTAGCGGAGCAGTTCTTC.

The chain links TRBV5-4 to TRBJ2-5, with D perhaps being TRBD1 or TRBD2 (5 bases each). CDR3 length equals 13 residues. V lost 4 bases, J lost 2 bases, and 9 bases lay in between. Per the germline V gene, CDR1 is SGHNT and CDR2 is YYREEE (reference sequence). The chain's CDR3 is CASSRDGQETQYF. CDR3 nucleotides: TGTGCCAGCAGCCGGGACGGTCAAGAGACCCAGTACTTC.

The chain combines TRBV29-1 with TRBJ2-1, with 7 bases identical to TRBD1. The junction had 5 bases not matched to a gene; V was cut back by 4 bases and J by 2 bases. CDR1 and CDR2 from the germline V gene are SQVTM and ANQGSEA. This CDR3 has 14 amino acids. Here the CDR3 reads CSVVYRGPYNEQFF. The CDR3 nucleotides read TGCAGCGTTGTTTACAGGGGCCCCTACAATGAGCAGTTCTTC.

The table lists this clone with a count of one. CDR3 region: CASSLKWSSYEQYF. The CDR3 DNA reads as TGTGCCAGCAGTTTAAAATGGAGCTCCTACGAGCAGTACTTC. The rearrangement joins TRBV27 to TRBJ2-5; D remains unclear. The tail of the sequence fits TRBJ2-7 better, so the J call may be wrong. The CDR3 extends over 14 amino acids. Germline V gene lookup returns CDR1 MNHEY and CDR2 SMNVEV (reference sequence).

This sequence joins TRBV12-5 and TRBJ1-1; maybe TRBD1 (5 bases). CDR3 length: 13 amino acids. Germline V lookup: CDR1 LGHNT, CDR2 FRNRAP. Trimming stripped 2 bases from V and 4 bases from J, with 8 bases between. CDR3 nucleotide sequence: TGTGCTAGTGGTTTGAAAGGGGTCACTGAAGCTTTCTTT. Amino acid sequence: CASGLKGVTEAFF.

This clone came up a few times. This CDR3 reads CASSASWERSDTQYF. CDR3 coding DNA: TGTGCCAGCAGCGCTTCGTGGGAAAGATCAGATACGCAGTATTTT. This chain links TRBV6-1 with TRBJ2-3; D gene ambiguous. This CDR3 has 15 residues. Trimming pared 6 bases from V and 4 bases from J, leaving 17 bases between. Germline CDR1 MNHNS, CDR2 SASEGT.

The chain joins TRBV4-3 to TRBJ2-1, with 11 bases lining up with TRBD2. The CDR3 is made up of 18 amino acids. V shed 2 bases and J 0 bases; nucleotides not matched to a gene: 6. The V gene's germline CDR1 is LGHNA and CDR2 YSLEER. CDR3 in amino acids: CASSQRTSGFSSYNEQFF. In nucleotides, the CDR3 is TGCGCCAGCAGCCAAAGGACTAGCGGGTTTAGCTCCTACAATGAGCAGTTCTTC.

CDR3 region: CASSPRRGDRGLYNEQFF. The CDR3 DNA reads TGTGCCAGCAGCCCCCGAAGGGGGGACAGGGGGCTATACAATGAGCAGTTCTTC. The V and J genes are TRBV9 and TRBJ2-1, with 12 bases matching TRBD1. This CDR3 has 18 residues. Germline loops: CDR1 SGDLS, CDR2 YYNGEE. With V trimmed by 4 bases and J by 4 bases, 12 bases remained unmatched.

V usage is TRBV28 and J usage is TRBJ1-2, with no clear D. From germline, CDR1 is MDHEN and CDR2 SYDVKM. V lost 0 bases to trimming and J lost 6 bases, with 11 bases between them. The CDR3 runs to 14 residues. The CDR3 DNA follows: TGTGCCAGCAGTTTATGGGGCGATGTGGATGGCTACACCTTC. It codes for CASSLWGDVDGYTF.

J is TRBJ2-2 and V is TRBV10-3; possible D gene TRBD2, 5 bases. Germline assignment: CDR1 ENHRY and CDR2 SYGVKD. V was cut by 6 bases and J by 3 bases, with 11 bases left in between. The CDR3 covers 14 residues. The CDR3 here is CAIRRSADTGELFF. The CDR3 DNA reads as TGTGCCATCAGACGTAGCGCGGACACCGGGGAGCTGTTTTTT.

Notes on this clone: The sample carries other DNA sequences with the same CDR3. V usage is TRBV4-2 and J usage is TRBJ2-3, with 8 nucleotides matching TRBD2. Germline V gene lookup returns CDR1 LGHNA and CDR2 YNFKEQ. The CDR3 covers 18 residues. The V segment lost 3 bases and the J segment 4 bases; nucleotides outside the gene matches: 15. The CDR3 DNA follows: TGTGCCAGCAGCCAGGAAAAAAATAAGCGGGAGTCCCCAGATACGCAGTATTTT. It translates to CASSQEKNKRESPDTQYF.

The rearrangement joins TRBV9 to TRBJ2-3, with 11 bases fitting TRBD2. CDR3 length: 16 amino acids. CDR1 and CDR2 (germline): SGDLS, YYNGEE. V was pared by 2 bases and J by 4 bases, with 6 bases of the junction left unmatched. Here the CDR3 reads CASSVHSGRDADTQYF. DNA of the CDR3: TGTGCCAGCAGCGTCCATAGCGGGAGGGATGCAGATACGCAGTATTTT.

This chain links TRBV27 with TRBJ2-7; D gene unclear. Trimming stripped 5 bases from V and 6 bases from J, with 14 bases between. Germline assignment: CDR1 MNHEY and CDR2 SMNVEV (reference sequence). CDR3 length equals 13 residues. The CDR3: CASSPYGESEQYF. The DNA of the CDR3 is TGTGCCAGCAGTCCCTATGGAGAATCCGAGCAGTACTTC.

V gene TRBV7-6 combines with J gene TRBJ2-2; 12 bases fit TRBD2. This CDR3 comprises 16 residues. CDR1 and CDR2 (germline): SGHVS, FNYEAQ. After removal of 5 bases from V and 1 base from J, the junction contained 2 bases not matched to a gene. This CDR3 reads CASSPLAGGNTGELFF. Here the CDR3 DNA reads TGTGCCAGCAGCCCACTAGCGGGAGGGAACACCGGGGAGCTGTTTTTT.

This sequence joins TRBV5-5 and TRBJ2-1, with TRBD1 identical over 8 bases. V lost 0 bases and J lost 4; bases outside the gene matches: 12. Germline assignment: CDR1 SGHKS and CDR2 YYEKEE (reference sequence). This CDR3 has 18 residues. The DNA of the CDR3 is TGTGCCAGCAGCTTGGGCCCCGGGACAGGAGACCGGTACAATGAGCAGTTCTTC. Its translation: CASSLGPGTGDRYNEQFF.

The chain combines TRBV5-1 with TRBJ1-5; 8 nucleotides agree with TRBD1. Germline values: CDR1 SGHRS, CDR2 YFSETQ. CDR3 length: 19 amino acids. The V segment lost 4 bases and the J segment 2 bases; nucleotides outside the gene matches: 17. The DNA of the CDR3 is TGCGCCAGCAGCGCCCCGACAGGGGTAATTGAGATAGGCAATCAGCCCCAGCATTTT. Its protein product is CASSAPTGVIEIGNQPQHF.

This clone occurred once. The chain links TRBV19 to TRBJ2-1; 11 bases map to TRBD2. The ends lost 5 bases at V and 6 bases at J; junction bases unmatched: 9. The CDR3 runs to 16 residues. Germline V gene sequence: CDR1 LNHDA, CDR2 SQIVND (reference sequence). This CDR3 reads CASSAVTSGTFNEQFF. DNA for the CDR3: TGTGCCAGTAGTGCCGTGACTAGCGGGACTTTCAATGAGCAGTTCTTC.

J is TRBJ1-5 and V is TRBV19, with 8 bases aligning to TRBD1. V dropped 3 bases and J dropped 6; count of bases not matched to a gene: 10. CDR1 LNHDA and CDR2 SQIVND come from the germline V gene (reference sequence). The CDR3 is 16 amino acids. CDR3: CASSIFQGAIGQPQHF. The CDR3, as DNA: TGTGCCAGTAGTATTTTCCAGGGGGCAATTGGTCAGCCCCAGCATTTT.

The V and J genes are TRBV7-9 and TRBJ2-1; no clear D. The V and J ends lost 1 base and 7 bases respectively, with 5 bases between them. Per germline, CDR1 SEHNR and CDR2 FQNEAQ (reference sequence). The CDR3 is 12 amino acids. The CDR3 DNA reads as TGTGCCAGCAGCTTAGAACCGAATGAGCAGTTCTTC. Protein: CASSLEPNEQFF.

V is TRBV6-5 and J is TRBJ1-1; tentatively, D is TRBD1 (6 bases). V was trimmed by 4 bases and J by 5 bases, leaving 11 bases between them. Per the germline V gene, CDR1 is MNHEY and CDR2 is SVGAGI. The CDR3 is 13 amino acids. CDR3 loop: CASSFQGRTEAFF. In DNA, the CDR3 is TGTGCCAGCAGTTTCCAGGGGAGGACTGAAGCTTTCTTT.

V and J are TRBV28 and TRBJ2-7; TRBD1 agrees at 9 bases. Trimming cost V 2 bases and J 2 bases; bases outside gene matches: 7. This CDR3 region has 16 residues. The germline gives CDR1 MDHEN, CDR2 SYDVKM. CDR3 in DNA: TGTGCCAGCAGTTTAGGGACCGGGACAGGGCCCTACGAGCAGTACTTC. Translated, it gives CASSLGTGTGPYEQYF.

The J gene is TRBJ2-7, the V gene TRBV7-9; tentative D call: TRBD2 (6 bases). From germline, CDR1 is SEHNR and CDR2 FQNEAQ (reference sequence). V lost 1 base to trimming and J lost 6 bases, with 16 bases between them. The CDR3 has 15 residues. CDR3 nucleotide sequence: TGTGCCAGCAGCTTAGGTGGGGACTCCGGGTCCGAGCAGTACTTC. Its translation is CASSLGGDSGSEQYF.

The chain links TRBV27 to TRBJ2-7; D might be TRBD1 (6 bases). V shed 2 bases and J shed 1 base, with 6 bases lying between them. The CDR3 is made up of 13 amino acids. Germline V gives CDR1 MNHEY, CDR2 SMNVEV (reference sequence). The CDR3 protein is CASSLQGSYEQYF. In DNA form, the CDR3 reads TGTGCCAGCAGTTTACAGGGGTCCTACGAGCAGTACTTC.

The rearrangement links TRBV7-9 to TRBJ1-1; D gene unclear. V lost 5 bases and J lost 5, with 15 bases in between. This CDR3 comprises 14 residues. The germline V gene encodes CDR1 SEHNR and CDR2 FQNEAQ (reference sequence). The CDR3 nucleotides are TGTGCCAGCAGCCCGGAGATTGGAGGAACTGAAGCTTTCTTT. This codes for CASSPEIGGTEAFF.

The chain couples TRBV5-1 to TRBJ2-7, with a weak D call TRBD1 (8 bases). Trimming pared 2 bases from V and 6 bases from J, leaving 15 bases between. The germline gives CDR1 SGHRS, CDR2 YFSETQ. The CDR3 sequence is 14 residues long. The CDR3 sequence is CASSFDHRGGEQYF. DNA of the CDR3: TGCGCCAGCAGCTTCGATCACAGGGGGGGCGAGCAGTACTTC.

This rearrangement joins TRBV28 to TRBJ2-5; 8 bases are a match to TRBD1. Germline-derived CDR1 and CDR2 are MDHEN and SYDVKM. V gave up 2 bases and J gave up 5 bases; unmatched junction bases: 7. This CDR3 has 15 residues. DNA for the CDR3: TGTGCCAGCAGTTTAGAGGCAGGGGGCCAGGAGACCCAGTACTTC. This gives the protein CASSLEAGGQETQYF.